One and the same sample provided the 25 T cell receptor beta chains below, sequenced in a study of T-cell reconstitution after alpha-beta-depleted transplantation in children. Unique molecular identifiers were used to barcode this TCRbeta library. TCRdb called the PCR reads again in MiXCR, with one record for every CDR3 protein. Among a few hundred thousand distinct CDR3 sequences, around 13% were seen once, and the ten largest hold about 6%. The material sequenced was PBMCs from the stem cell graft donor, taken from the stem cell graft. Receptors were obtained from a human donor who donated a stem cell graft to a child with combined immunodeficiency.

V gene TRBV19 combines with J gene TRBJ1-5, with D uncertain. Trimming took off 3 bases at V and 5 bases at J, with 14 bases between the two ends. In germline, CDR1 is LNHDA, CDR2 SQIVND (reference sequence). The CDR3 loop spans 15 amino acids. The CDR3 spells CASSIGPGRDQPQHF. The CDR3 region has the DNA TGTGCCAGTAGTATTGGCCCGGGGAGGGATCAGCCCCAGCATTTT.

J is TRBJ2-1 and V is TRBV10-3; 8 bases map to TRBD1. This CDR3 contains 18 residues. Germline V gene lookup returns CDR1 ENHRY and CDR2 SYGVKD. Germline trimming cut 2 bases from V and 6 bases from J; bases unmatched to any gene: 15. The CDR3 is CAISEIGFAGGGGNEQFF. The DNA for the CDR3 is TGTGCCATCAGTGAGATAGGATTCGCAGGGGGCGGTGGCAATGAGCAGTTCTTC.

This clonotype was detected only a few times. J is TRBJ2-1 and V is TRBV7-2; D perhaps matches TRBD2 (6 bases). V was pared by 4 bases and J by 2 bases, with 15 bases between. This CDR3 is built from 16 residues. The V gene's germline CDR1 is SGHTA and CDR2 FQGNSA. The CDR3 region has the DNA TGTGCCAGCAGCTCGACTAGTCTCGATCCCTACAATGAGCAGTTCTTC. Translating it yields CASSSTSLDPYNEQFF.

This clonotype was counted ten times or more. V and J are TRBV12-3 or TRBV12-4 and TRBJ1-5; D unresolved. The V end lost 5 bases, the J end lost 0 bases, and 23 bases lay between the germline ends. This CDR3 region has 19 residues. The CDR3 loop reads CASSPGPQIGGYSNQPQHF. The CDR3 DNA is TGTGCCAGCAGTCCCGGCCCCCAGATCGGCGGCTATAGCAATCAGCCCCAGCATTTT.

The J gene is TRBJ2-7, the V gene TRBV4-3; 9 bases match TRBD1. The CDR3 runs to 15 residues. Germline loops: CDR1 LGHNA, CDR2 YSLEER. V lost 6 bases to trimming and J lost 3 bases; unmatched junction nucleotides: 9. The DNA for the CDR3 is TGCGCCAGCAGTCAGGGACAGGGCCGATACTACGAGCAGTACTTC. Translated: CASSQGQGRYYEQYF.

The chain carries TRBV12-3 or TRBV12-4 and TRBJ2-7; D call uncertain. Trimming removed 2 bases from V and 7 bases from J, with 9 bases in between. CDR3 size: 12 residues. CDR3 protein: CASSLSSMEQYF. The CDR3 nucleotides are TGTGCCAGCAGTTTATCAAGTATGGAGCAGTACTTC.

V and J are TRBV12-3 or TRBV12-4 and TRBJ2-7; D possibly corresponds to TRBD1 (7 bases). The CDR3 is made up of 15 amino acids. V was clipped by 5 bases and J by 2 bases, with 16 bases between them. CDR3 amino acids: CASSTQGGLTYEQYF. The CDR3 nucleotides are TGTGCCAGCAGTACCCAGGGGGGACTTACCTACGAGCAGTACTTC.

The chain uses TRBV18 and TRBJ1-2; 11 bases fit TRBD1. CDR3 size: 19 residues. CDR1 and CDR2 from the germline V gene are KGHSH and LQKENI. J gave up 0 bases and V 1 base, and 10 bases lay outside the gene matches. The CDR3 spells CASSPLGQGAGSANYGYTF. In DNA, the CDR3 is TGTGCCAGCTCACCACTTGGACAGGGGGCAGGATCCGCTAACTATGGCTACACCTTC.

This clonotype was counted between two and nine times. The CDR3 coding sequence is TGTGCCTGGAGTAAGGGGACAGGGCCCTACGAGCAGTACTTC. It is translated as CAWSKGTGPYEQYF. The chain employs TRBV30 and TRBJ2-7; 9 nucleotides line up with TRBD1. Per germline, CDR1 GTSNPN and CDR2 SVGIG (reference sequence). CDR3 length equals 14 residues. Losses at the gene ends were 2 bases for V and 2 bases for J; bases not matched to a gene: 4.

The chain has TRBV6-1 and TRBJ1-6, with TRBD1 as a possible D gene (5 bases). The germline V and J ends were trimmed by 4 bases and 4 bases, with 8 bases remaining between them. This CDR3 is built from 14 residues. The germline V gene encodes CDR1 MNHNS and CDR2 SASEGT. DNA of the CDR3: TGTGCCAGCAGTGCCCGGGGGTATAATTCACCCCTCCACTTT. Translation gives CASSARGYNSPLHF.

The table lists this clonotype with many counts. J is TRBJ2-7 and V is TRBV4-2, with 9 bases matching TRBD1. Trimming removed 0 bases from V and 6 bases from J; junction bases left unmatched: 6. This CDR3 is built from 15 residues. Germline loops: CDR1 LGHNA, CDR2 YNFKEQ. The CDR3, as DNA: TGTGCCAGCAGCCAAGAAGGGACAGGGTTGAGCGAGCAGTACTTC. The encoded protein is CASSQEGTGLSEQYF.

This chain uses TRBV4-3 with TRBJ2-7, with 11 positions matching TRBD2. The CDR3 consists of 15 residues. Germline CDR1 and CDR2: LGHNA and YSLEER. Trimming took 3 bases from V and 2 from J; bases not matched to a gene: 3. CDR3 nucleotide sequence: TGCGCCAGCAGCCATGTTAGCGGGGGGGCCTACGAGCAGTACTTC. Its translation is CASSHVSGGAYEQYF.

This clonotype has a handful of counts. The rearrangement links TRBV11-2 to TRBJ1-1; D uncertain. The germline CDR1 and CDR2 sequences are SGHAT and FQNNGV. V shed 8 bases and J shed 4 bases, with 17 bases lying between them. The CDR3 has 14 amino acids. CDR3 nucleotide sequence: TGTGCCAGCCCCGGGCCTCCTCCCGGCACTGAAGCTTTCTTT. Amino acid sequence: CASPGPPPGTEAFF.

This clonotype showed up just a few times. The V and J genes are TRBV5-1 and TRBJ2-1, with 7 bases that match TRBD2. The CDR3 length is 15 residues. Trimming at V came to 1 base and at J to 0 bases, leaving 1 base not matched to a gene. Germline CDR1 and CDR2: SGHRS and YFSETQ. The CDR3 loop is CASSLREVSYNEQFF. CDR3 DNA: TGCGCCAGCAGCTTGCGGGAGGTCTCCTACAATGAGCAGTTCTTC.

CDR3 region: CASSAWTSGQETQYF. CDR3 bases: TGTGCCAGCAGCGCCTGGACTAGCGGGCAAGAGACCCAGTACTTC. This chain joins TRBV5-5 and TRBJ2-5; 11 nucleotides match TRBD2. V dropped 4 bases and J dropped 2; count of bases not matched to a gene: 4. Per the germline V gene, CDR1 is SGHKS and CDR2 is YYEKEE (reference sequence). This CDR3 has 15 amino acids.

The chain couples TRBV5-5 to TRBJ2-3, with unresolved D. The germline V and J ends were trimmed by 1 base and 1 base, with 10 bases remaining between them. Germline loops: CDR1 SGHKS, CDR2 YYEKEE (reference sequence). This CDR3 comprises 15 residues. This chain's CDR3 is CASSLNAGRTDTQYF. For the CDR3, the DNA is TGTGCCAGCAGCTTGAACGCAGGTCGCACAGATACGCAGTATTTT.

The rearrangement uses TRBV11-1 and TRBJ2-7; D remains ambiguous. The CDR3 sequence is 11 residues long. CDR1 and CDR2 (germline): SGHAT, FQDESV (reference sequence). Between the trimmed V and J ends, which lost 6 bases and 3 bases, there was a span of 6 bases. In nucleotides, the CDR3 is TGTGCCAGCAGTAACGACTACGAGCAGTACTTC. Translation gives CASSNDYEQYF.

The rearrangement joins TRBV7-2 to TRBJ1-5; 7 positions match TRBD1. V gave up 5 bases and J gave up 2 bases; unmatched junction bases: 6. Looked up from germline, CDR1 is SGHTA and CDR2 is FQGNSA. The CDR3 runs to 15 residues. Here the CDR3 DNA reads TGTGCCAGCAGCCCCTCAGGGGGGCGCAATCAGCCCCAGCATTTT. Translation gives CASSPSGGRNQPQHF.

This clonotype was observed many times. The chain employs TRBV20-1 and TRBJ2-1, with TRBD2 matching over 8 bases. V was clipped by 2 bases and J by 10 bases; unmatched bases: 13. The CDR3 runs 15 residues. From germline, CDR1 is DFQATT and CDR2 SNEGSKA (reference sequence). CDR3 sequence reads: CSARTGTRRNREQFF. The CDR3, as DNA: TGCAGTGCTAGAACCGGGACTAGGCGGAACCGGGAGCAGTTCTTC.

The rearrangement uses TRBV6-5 and TRBJ2-5, with a weak D call TRBD1 (5 bases). Germline V gene sequence: CDR1 MNHEY, CDR2 SVGAGI. CDR3 size: 15 residues. Trimming took 0 bases from V and 5 from J, leaving 13 bases between them. The CDR3 loop is CASSYSSGPGETQYF. The DNA of the CDR3 is TGTGCCAGCAGTTACTCATCAGGCCCAGGGGAGACCCAGTACTTC.

V is TRBV9 and J is TRBJ2-2; a possible D gene is TRBD1 (5 bases). Germline loops: CDR1 SGDLS, CDR2 YYNGEE. Trimming took 4 bases from V and 1 from J, leaving 11 bases between them. CDR3 length equals 15 residues. CDR3 sequence (DNA): TGTGCCAGCAGCTCCAGCGACAGGAACACCGGGGAGCTGTTTTTT. Translating it yields CASSSSDRNTGELFF.

The table lists this clonotype with a few counts. The V call is TRBV4-1, the J call TRBJ2-1; 13 nucleotides match TRBD2. V trimming: 0 bases; J trimming: 1 base; junction bases outside the gene matches: 12. From germline, CDR1 is MGHRA and CDR2 YSYEKL. The CDR3 consists of 21 residues. The CDR3 DNA reads as TGCGCCAGCAGCCAAGATGGCTTCACTAGCGGGAGGGCCTTTTCCTACAATGAGCAGTTCTTC. Encoded protein: CASSQDGFTSGRAFSYNEQFF.

This clonotype was recorded a few times. This chain connects TRBV12-3 or TRBV12-4 to TRBJ1-5; D is unresolved. The CDR3 covers 15 residues. V was clipped by 5 bases and J by 2 bases, with 13 bases between them. CDR3 sequence reads: CASSDLDVRNQPQHF. For the CDR3, the DNA is TGTGCCAGCAGTGATCTGGACGTCCGCAATCAGCCCCAGCATTTT.

The rearrangement uses TRBV20-1 and TRBJ2-2; TRBD1 matches 10 bases. The germline V gene encodes CDR1 DFQATT and CDR2 SNEGSKA (reference sequence). The V and J ends lost 6 bases and 3 bases, in that order; junction bases with no gene match: 4. CDR3 length: 14 residues. CDR3 amino acids: CSADRGLHTGELFF. The CDR3 DNA is TGCAGTGCCGACAGGGGGCTTCACACCGGGGAGCTGTTTTTT.

This clonotype showed up many times. The chain couples TRBV5-1 to TRBJ2-3, with D possibly being TRBD1 (5 bases). Trimming cost V 0 bases and J 5 bases, with 16 bases left between them. The CDR3 covers 16 residues. Germline CDR1 is SGHRS and CDR2 is YFSETQ. The CDR3 DNA reads as TGCGCCAGCAGCTTGGAAGGGGCCAGCTTCGGAGATACGCAGTATTTT. It is translated as CASSLEGASFGDTQYF. The entire variable domain, with the rest obtained from reference TRBV5-1 and TRBJ2-3, is as follows: KAGVTQTPRYLIKTRGQQVTLSCSPISGHRSVSWYQQTPGQGLQFLFEYFSETQRNKGNFPGRFSGRQFSNSRSEMNVSTLELGDSALYLCASSLEGASFGDTQYFGPGTRLTVL.